This T cell receptor beta chain was sequenced for a study of T cells in Graves' hyperthyroidism and ophthalmopathy. Study-wide points: Ophthalmopathy and stable hyperthyroidism were separated by a 13 V-J model. The majority of expanded thyroid clonotypes above 0.001 also appeared in blood.

Subjects aged 18 to 65 presented with newly diagnosed hyperthyroidism of less than 2 months' duration. It was uncontrolled infection, other autoimmune disease, pregnancy or lactation that excluded patients. Researchers took RNA transcripts and amplified the TCR beta CDR3 regions from them. RT-PCR in the first round (using the HTBI primer set) targeted the TCR CDR3. TCRdb independently ran MiXCR on the multiplex PCR reads; one entry per CDR3 protein. In the table there are 610,000 or so distinct CDR3 sequences, under 60% of which are singletons. On this clonotype itself: Its target is unknown.

This CDR3 region has 13 residues. The germline CDR1 and CDR2 sequences are LGHNT and FRNRAP. Deletions cut 7 bases from V and 7 bases from J, with 16 bases between. The TCR originated in a woman aged 18 to 35 with Graves' hyperthyroidism. The source material was peripheral blood or thyroid tissue (not recorded which). V usage is TRBV12-5 and J usage is TRBJ2-5; D not resolved. The CDR3 spells CASVEDGLGTQYF. CDR3 nucleotide sequence: TGTGCTAGTGTTGAGGACGGCCTGGGGACCCAGTACTTC.